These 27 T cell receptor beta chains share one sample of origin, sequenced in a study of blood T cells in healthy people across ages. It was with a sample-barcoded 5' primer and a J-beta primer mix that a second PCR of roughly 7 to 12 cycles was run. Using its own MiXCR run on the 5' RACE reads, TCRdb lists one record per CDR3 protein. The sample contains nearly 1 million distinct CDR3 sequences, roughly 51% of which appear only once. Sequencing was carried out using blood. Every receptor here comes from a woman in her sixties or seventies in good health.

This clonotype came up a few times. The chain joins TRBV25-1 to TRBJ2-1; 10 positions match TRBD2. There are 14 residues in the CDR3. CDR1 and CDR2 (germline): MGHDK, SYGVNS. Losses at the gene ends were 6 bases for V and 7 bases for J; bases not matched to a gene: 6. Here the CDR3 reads CASSIAGGWNEQFF. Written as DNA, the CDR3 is TGTGCCAGCAGCATAGCGGGAGGTTGGAATGAGCAGTTCTTC.

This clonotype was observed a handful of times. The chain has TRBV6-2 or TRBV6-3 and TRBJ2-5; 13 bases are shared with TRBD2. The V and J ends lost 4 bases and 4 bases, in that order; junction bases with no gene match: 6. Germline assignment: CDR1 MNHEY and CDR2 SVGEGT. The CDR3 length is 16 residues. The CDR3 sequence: CASSWTSGSKRETQYF. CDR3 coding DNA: TGTGCCAGCAGTTGGACTAGCGGGAGTAAGAGAGAGACCCAGTACTTC.

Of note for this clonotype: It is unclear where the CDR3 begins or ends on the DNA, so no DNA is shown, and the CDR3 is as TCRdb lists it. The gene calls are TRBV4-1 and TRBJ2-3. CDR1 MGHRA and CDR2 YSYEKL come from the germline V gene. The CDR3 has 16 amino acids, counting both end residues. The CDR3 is CASSQFFGDHTDTQYF.

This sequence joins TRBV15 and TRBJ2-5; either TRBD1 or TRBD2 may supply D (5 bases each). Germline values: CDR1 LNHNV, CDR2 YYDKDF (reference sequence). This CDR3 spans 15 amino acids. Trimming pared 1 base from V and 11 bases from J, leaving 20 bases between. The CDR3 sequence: CATSRGGAGSSYQYF. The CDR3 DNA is TGTGCCACCAGCAGAGGAGGGGCTGGCTCGAGCTATCAGTACTTC.

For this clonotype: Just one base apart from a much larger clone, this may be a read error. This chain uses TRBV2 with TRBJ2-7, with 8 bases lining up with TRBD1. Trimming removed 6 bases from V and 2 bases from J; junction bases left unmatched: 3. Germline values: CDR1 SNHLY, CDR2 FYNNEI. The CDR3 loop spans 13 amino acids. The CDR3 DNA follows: TGTGCCAGCAGCAAACAGGGGGCCTACGAGCAGTACTTC. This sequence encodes CASSKQGAYEQYF.

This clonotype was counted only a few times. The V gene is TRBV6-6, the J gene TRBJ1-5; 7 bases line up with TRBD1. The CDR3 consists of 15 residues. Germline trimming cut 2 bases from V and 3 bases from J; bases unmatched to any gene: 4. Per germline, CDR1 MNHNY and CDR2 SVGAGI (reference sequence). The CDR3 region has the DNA TGTGCCAGCAGTTACGTGGGACAGACCAATCAGCCCCAGCATTTT. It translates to CASSYVGQTNQPQHF.

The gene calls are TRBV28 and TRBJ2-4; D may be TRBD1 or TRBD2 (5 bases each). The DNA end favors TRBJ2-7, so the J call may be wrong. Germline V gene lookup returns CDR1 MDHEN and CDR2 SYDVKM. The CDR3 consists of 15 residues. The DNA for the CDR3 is TGTGCCAGCCCTCCCCGGGGCATGAACTCCTACGAGCAGTACTTC. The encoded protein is CASPPRGMNSYEQYF.

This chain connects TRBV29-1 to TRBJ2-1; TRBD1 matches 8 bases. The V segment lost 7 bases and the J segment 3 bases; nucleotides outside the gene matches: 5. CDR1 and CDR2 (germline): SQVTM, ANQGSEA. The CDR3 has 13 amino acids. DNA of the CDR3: TGCAGCGCCGCAGACAGGGGCTACAATGAGCAGTTCTTC. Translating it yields CSAADRGYNEQFF.

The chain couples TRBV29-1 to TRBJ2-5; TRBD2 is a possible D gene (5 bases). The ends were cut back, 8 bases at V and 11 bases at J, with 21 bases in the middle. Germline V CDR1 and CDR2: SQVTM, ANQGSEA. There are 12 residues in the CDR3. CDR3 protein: CSIGGWNNEQYF. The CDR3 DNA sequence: TGCAGCATTGGAGGCTGGAACAATGAGCAGTACTTC.

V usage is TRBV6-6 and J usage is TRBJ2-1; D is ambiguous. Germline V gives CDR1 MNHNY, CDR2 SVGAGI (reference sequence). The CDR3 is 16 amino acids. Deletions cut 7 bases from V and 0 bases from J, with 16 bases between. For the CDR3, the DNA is TGTGCCAGCACTCCTAGTACGGGCAGCTCCTACAATGAGCAGTTCTTC. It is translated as CASTPSTGSSYNEQFF.

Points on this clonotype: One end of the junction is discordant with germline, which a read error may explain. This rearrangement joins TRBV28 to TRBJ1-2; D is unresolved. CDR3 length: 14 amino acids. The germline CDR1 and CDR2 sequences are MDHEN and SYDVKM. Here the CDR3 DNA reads TGTGCCAGCAGTCCCGCAACAGCTAACTATGGTTACACCTTC. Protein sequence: CASSPATANYGYTF.

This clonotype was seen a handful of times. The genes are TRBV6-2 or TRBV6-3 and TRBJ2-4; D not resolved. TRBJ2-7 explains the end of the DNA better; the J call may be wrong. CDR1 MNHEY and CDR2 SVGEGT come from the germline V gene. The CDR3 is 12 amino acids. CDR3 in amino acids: CASKSGLYEQYF. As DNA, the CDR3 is TGTGCCAGCAAGTCAGGTCTCTACGAGCAGTACTTC.

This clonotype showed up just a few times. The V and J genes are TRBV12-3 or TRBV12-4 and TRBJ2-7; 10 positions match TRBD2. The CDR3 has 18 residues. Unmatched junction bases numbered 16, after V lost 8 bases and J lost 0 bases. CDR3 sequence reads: CASERGVVAGGFSYEQYF. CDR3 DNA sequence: TGTGCCAGCGAACGTGGTGTAGTAGCGGGAGGATTCTCCTACGAGCAGTACTTC.

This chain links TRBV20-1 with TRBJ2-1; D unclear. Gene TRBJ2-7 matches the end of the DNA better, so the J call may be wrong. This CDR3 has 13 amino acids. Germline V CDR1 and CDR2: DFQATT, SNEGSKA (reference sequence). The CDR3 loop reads CSATHGSSYEQYF. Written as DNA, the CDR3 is TGCAGTGCTACTCACGGCTCCTCCTACGAGCAGTACTTC.

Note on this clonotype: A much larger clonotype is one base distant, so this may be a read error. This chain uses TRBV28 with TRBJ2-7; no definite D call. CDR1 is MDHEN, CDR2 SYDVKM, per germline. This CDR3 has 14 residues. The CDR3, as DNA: TGTGCCAGCAGTACCACTCTCAGCTCCGACGAGCAGTACTTC. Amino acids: CASSTTLSSDEQYF.

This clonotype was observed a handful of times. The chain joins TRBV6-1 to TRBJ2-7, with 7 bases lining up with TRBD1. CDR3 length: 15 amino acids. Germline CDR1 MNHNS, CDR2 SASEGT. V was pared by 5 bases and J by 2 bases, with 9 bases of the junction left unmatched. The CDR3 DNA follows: TGTGCCAGCAGTTGGACCGGGACAGAGGCCTACGAGCAGTACTTC. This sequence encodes CASSWTGTEAYEQYF.

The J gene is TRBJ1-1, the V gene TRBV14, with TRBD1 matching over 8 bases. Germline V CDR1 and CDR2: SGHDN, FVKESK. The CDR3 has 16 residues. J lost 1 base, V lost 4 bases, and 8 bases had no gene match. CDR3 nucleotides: TGTGCCAGCAGCCCCATTGGGACAGGATCGAACACTGAAGCTTTCTTT. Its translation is CASSPIGTGSNTEAFF.

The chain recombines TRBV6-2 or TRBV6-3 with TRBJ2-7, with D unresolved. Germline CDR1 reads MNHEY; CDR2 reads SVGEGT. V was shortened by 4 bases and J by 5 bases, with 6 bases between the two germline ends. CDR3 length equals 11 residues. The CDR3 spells CASSWGNEQYF. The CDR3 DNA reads TGTGCCAGCAGTTGGGGTAACGAGCAGTACTTC.

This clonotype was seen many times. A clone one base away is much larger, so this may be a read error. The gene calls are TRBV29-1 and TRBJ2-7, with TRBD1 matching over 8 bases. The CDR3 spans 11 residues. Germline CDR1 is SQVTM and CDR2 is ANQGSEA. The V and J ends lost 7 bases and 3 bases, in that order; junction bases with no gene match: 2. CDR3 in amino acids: CSGDRGYEQYF. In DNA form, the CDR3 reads TGCAGCGGTGACAGGGGCTACGAGCAGTACTTC.

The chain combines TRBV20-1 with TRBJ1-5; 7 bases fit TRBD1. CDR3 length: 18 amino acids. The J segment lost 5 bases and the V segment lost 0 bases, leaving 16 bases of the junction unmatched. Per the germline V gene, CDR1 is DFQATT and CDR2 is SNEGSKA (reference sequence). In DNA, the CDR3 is TGCAGTGCTAGAGACCTAAAAGACAGGGACTGGGGTCATCAGCCCCAGCATTTT. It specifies CSARDLKDRDWGHQPQHF.

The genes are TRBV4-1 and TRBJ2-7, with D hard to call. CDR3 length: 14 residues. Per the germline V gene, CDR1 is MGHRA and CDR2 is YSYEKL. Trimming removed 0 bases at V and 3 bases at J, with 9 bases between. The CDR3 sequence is CASSQELGYYEQYF. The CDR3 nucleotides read TGCGCCAGCAGCCAAGAATTAGGATACTACGAGCAGTACTTC.

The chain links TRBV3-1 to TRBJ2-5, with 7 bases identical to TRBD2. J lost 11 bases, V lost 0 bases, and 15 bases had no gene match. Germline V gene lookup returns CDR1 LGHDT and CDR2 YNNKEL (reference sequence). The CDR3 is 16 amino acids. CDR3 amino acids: CASSQDGWGGTNEQYF. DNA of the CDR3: TGTGCCAGCAGCCAAGATGGCTGGGGAGGGACCAATGAGCAGTACTTC.

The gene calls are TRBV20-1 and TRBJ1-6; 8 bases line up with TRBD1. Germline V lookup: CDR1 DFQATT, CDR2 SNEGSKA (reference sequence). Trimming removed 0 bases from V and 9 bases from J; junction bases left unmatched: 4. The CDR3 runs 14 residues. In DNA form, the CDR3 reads TGCAGTGCTAGAGATCGACAGGGGAGTTCACCCCTCCACTTT. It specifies CSARDRQGSSPLHF.

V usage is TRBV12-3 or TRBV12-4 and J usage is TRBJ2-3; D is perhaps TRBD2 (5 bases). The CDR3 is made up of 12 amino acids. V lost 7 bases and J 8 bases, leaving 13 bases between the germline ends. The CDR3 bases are TGTGCCAGCACGAAACTAGTTCCTACGCAGTATTTT. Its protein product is CASTKLVPTQYF.

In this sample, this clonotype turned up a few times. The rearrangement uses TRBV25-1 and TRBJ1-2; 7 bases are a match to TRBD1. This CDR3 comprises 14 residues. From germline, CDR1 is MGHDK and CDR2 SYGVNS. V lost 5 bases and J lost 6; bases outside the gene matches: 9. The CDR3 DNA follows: TGTGCCAGCAGTCCCGGACAGGTGTCGGATGGCTACACCTTC. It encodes CASSPGQVSDGYTF.

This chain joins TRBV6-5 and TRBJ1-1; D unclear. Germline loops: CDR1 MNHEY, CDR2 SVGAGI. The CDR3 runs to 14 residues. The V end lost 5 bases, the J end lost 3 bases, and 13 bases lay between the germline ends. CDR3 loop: CASSPLDTDTEAFF. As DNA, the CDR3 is TGTGCCAGCAGTCCCCTTGATACCGACACTGAAGCTTTCTTT.

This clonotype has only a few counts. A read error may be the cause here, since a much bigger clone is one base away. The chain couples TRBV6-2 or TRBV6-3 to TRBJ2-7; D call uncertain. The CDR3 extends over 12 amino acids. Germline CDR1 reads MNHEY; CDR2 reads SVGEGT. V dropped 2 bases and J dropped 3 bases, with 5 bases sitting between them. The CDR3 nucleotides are TGTGCCAGCAGTTACAGGAACTACGAGCAGTACTTC. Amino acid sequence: CASSYRNYEQYF.